The T cell receptor (beta chain) described here comes from a study of control samples from healthy donors and cancer patients. The data were produced by immunoSEQ multiplex PCR, yet TCRdb's version contains in-frame clones alone and is incomplete. The sample has 90,000 to 100,000 clones, 79% seen once. Germline V gene sequence: CDR1 MNHEY, CDR2 SVGAGI. V shed 0 bases and J 8 bases; nucleotides not matched to a gene: 7. The CDR3 covers 16 residues. The clonotype originates from a woman aged 30 to 39 in good health. The chain carries TRBV6-5 and TRBJ2-1, with TRBD2 identical over 10 bases. The sequenced material came from blood. Here the CDR3 reads CASSYSNQRGGHEQFF. DNA of the CDR3: TGTGCCAGCAGTTACTCGAACCAGCGGGGGGGCCATGAGCAGTTCTTC.